Following are 4 T cell receptor beta chains from one sample sequenced in a study of early T cells in non-severe SARS-CoV-2 infection. TCRdb passed the 5' RACE reads through MiXCR, listing each CDR3 protein once. The sample has 74,000 or so distinct CDR3 sequences; about 13% are singletons. The sequenced sample was whole blood. These receptors were collected from an adult who was a healthcare worker with PCR-confirmed SARS-CoV-2 infection or an uninfected control (not recorded which).

J is TRBJ1-2 and V is TRBV7-8, with D unresolved. Germline CDR1 is SGHVS and CDR2 is FQNEAQ. Trimming stripped 5 bases from V and 2 bases from J, with 6 bases between. The CDR3 totals 12 residues. CDR3 amino acids: CASSSRNYGYTF. CDR3 coding DNA: TGTGCCAGCAGCAGCAGGAACTATGGCTACACCTTC.

This clonotype showed up just a few times. This chain joins TRBV7-2 and TRBJ2-3, with D uncertain. The CDR3 contains 14 residues. Trimming left V 3 bases short and J 4 bases short, with 11 bases between. Per the germline V gene, CDR1 is SGHTA and CDR2 is FQGNSA. CDR3 protein: CASSFRPVADTQYF. As DNA, the CDR3 is TGTGCCAGCAGCTTCCGGCCGGTTGCAGATACGCAGTATTTT.

This clonotype has just a few counts. V usage is TRBV6-1 and J usage is TRBJ2-1; D possibly corresponds to TRBD2 (6 bases). Trimming removed 3 bases from V and 4 bases from J, with 10 bases in between. In germline, CDR1 is MNHNS, CDR2 SASEGT. The CDR3 spans 14 residues. CDR3 nucleotides: TGTGCCAGCAGTGATTACGGGACTTACAATGAGCAGTTCTTC. It codes for CASSDYGTYNEQFF.

The J gene is TRBJ2-7, the V gene TRBV28, with unresolved D. The V end was cut by 2 bases, the J end by 2 bases, with 10 bases between. CDR3 length: 14 residues. CDR1 MDHEN and CDR2 SYDVKM come from the germline V gene. DNA of the CDR3: TGTGCCAGCAGTTTAAGAGCCGAAACCTACGAGCAGTACTTC. Amino acid sequence: CASSLRAETYEQYF.